Shown below are 24 T cell receptor beta chains from a single sample sequenced in a study of T cell clonality in common variable immunodeficiency. Study results and limitations: In common variable immunodeficiency, TCR beta chains reportedly carried fewer deletions and N-nucleotide insertions.

These receptors lack a known antigen. The repertoire was sequenced with immunoSEQ multiplex PCR; TCRdb's copy has only in-frame clones and lacks some. The sample data list several thousand clones. The sequenced sample was peripheral blood mononuclear cells. Receptors originate from a human donor with common variable immunodeficiency.

This clone is medium-sized by frequency. The CDR3 end lies 3 residues beyond the end of the read and is filled in from the germline J gene. The chain links TRBV6-2 or TRBV6-3 to TRBJ1-1, with TRBD1 matching over 8 bases. Trimming at V came to 6 bases and at J to 1 base, leaving 7 bases not matched to a gene. Germline CDR1 and CDR2: MNHEY and SVGEGT. The CDR3 loop spans 15 amino acids. The sequenced part of the CDR3 DNA is TGTGCCAGCAGCCCCAGGGGGCAGGGGAACACTGAA. Residues: CASSPRGQGNTE. The complete CDR3 sequence is CASSPRGQGNTEAFF.

This clone counts as medium-sized (0.01 to 0.1%) by frequency. The CDR3 bases that were read are TGTGCCACCAGCAGAGATCGCGTACTCACCGGGGAG. This gives the protein CATSRDRVLTGE. The whole CDR3 is CATSRDRVLTGELFF. The chain carries TRBV15 and TRBJ2-2; unclear D gene. The sequence runs out 3 residues before the end of the CDR3; the remainder is reconstructed from the germline J gene. CDR1 and CDR2 from the germline V gene are LNHNV and YYDKDF (reference sequence). This CDR3 region has 15 residues. V lost 0 bases to trimming and J lost 4 bases, with 9 bases between them.

On this clone: The CDR3 goes on 3 residues after the read ends, and that part is filled in from the germline J gene. The chain joins TRBV6-2 or TRBV6-3 to TRBJ1-2; TRBD1 matches 9 bases. Germline V CDR1 and CDR2: MNHEY, SVGEGT. The CDR3 loop spans 14 amino acids. CDR3 amino acids: CASTRDRVSWGYTF. The CDR3 bases that were read are TGTGCCAGCACTCGGGACAGGGTTTCATGGGGC.

Concerning this clone: One end of the junction does not line up with germline, which may come from a read error. With the read ending 3 residues before the CDR3 end, the germline J gene is used to fill in that end. The chain combines TRBV30 with TRBJ1-1; D uncertain. Germline CDR1 GTSNPN, CDR2 SVGIG (reference sequence). This CDR3 comprises 14 residues. This chain's CDR3 is CAWRRPPENPEAFF. Incomplete CDR3 DNA: TGTGCCTGGAGGCGCCCCCCCGAGAACCCTGAA. The full variable domain, completed using reference TRBV30 and TRBJ1-1, is SQTIHQWPATLVQPVGSPLSLECTVEGTSNPNLYWYRQAAGRGLQLLFYSVGIGQISSEVPQNLSASRPQDRQFILSSKKLLLSDSGFYLCAWRRPPENPEAFFGQGTRLTVV.

Of note for this clone: The missing CDR3 end, 3 residues past where the read stops, is filled in from the germline J gene. The chain carries TRBV6-2 or TRBV6-3 and TRBJ2-5, with 10 bases identical to TRBD2. CDR1 and CDR2 from the germline V gene are MNHEY and SVGEGT. V shed 2 bases and J 5 bases; nucleotides not matched to a gene: 5. The CDR3 runs 15 residues. CDR3 region: CASSYQRGGPETQYF. CDR3 DNA (partial): TGTGCCAGCAGTTACCAGCGGGGGGGCCCTGAGACC.

This clone shows up as medium-sized by frequency. The CDR3 end lies 3 residues beyond the end of the read and is filled in from the germline J gene. The J gene is TRBJ2-5, the V gene TRBV19, with D perhaps TRBD1 (5 bases). Germline V CDR1 and CDR2: LNHDA, SQIVND (reference sequence). The V end was cut by 1 base, the J end by 5 bases, with 8 bases between. The CDR3 loop spans 13 amino acids. The CDR3 reads CASSIGGWETQYF. CDR3 DNA (partial): TGTGCCAGTAGTATAGGGGGCTGGGAGACC. The whole variable domain, filled in from reference TRBV19 and TRBJ2-5, reads DGGITQSPKYLFRKEGQNVTLSCEQNLNHDAMYWYRQDPGQGLRLIYYSQIVNDFQKGDIAEGYSVSREKKESFPLTVTSAQKNPTAFYLCASSIGGWETQYFGPGTRLLVL.

Comments on this clone: With the read ending 3 residues before the CDR3 end, the germline J gene is used to fill in that end. The V call is TRBV7-2, the J call TRBJ2-3; D remains unclear. V was clipped by 3 bases and J by 4 bases, with 14 bases between them. The CDR3 contains 15 residues. CDR1 and CDR2 from the germline V gene are SGHTA and FQGNSA. The covered CDR3 bases are TGTGCCAGCAGCTTCGGCGTCGATCGGGCAGATACG. It translates to CASSFGVDRADT. The whole CDR3 sequence reads CASSFGVDRADTQYF.

Notes on this clone: Read data end 3 residues before the CDR3 end; the end is taken from the germline J gene. The chain links TRBV5-5 to TRBJ1-2; 7 bases map to TRBD1. The CDR3 is made up of 14 amino acids. In germline, CDR1 is SGHKS, CDR2 YYEKEE (reference sequence). Trimming at V came to 2 bases and at J to 7 bases, leaving 8 bases not matched to a gene. The CDR3 loop reads CASSFGDRGLGYTF. Incomplete CDR3 DNA: TGTGCCAGCAGCTTCGGGGACAGAGGACTTGGC.

Judged by frequency, this clone is medium-sized. The read stops 3 residues short of the end of the CDR3; the missing end is completed from the germline J gene. J is TRBJ1-2 and V is TRBV5-1, with 7 positions matching TRBD1. Looked up from germline, CDR1 is SGHRS and CDR2 is YFSETQ. The CDR3 totals 18 residues. The V gene end was trimmed by 0 bases and the J gene end by 2 bases; junction bases not matched to a gene: 13. The CDR3 protein is CASSLGGTFRGINYGYTF. The sequenced CDR3 bases are TGCGCCAGCAGCTTGGGAGGTACTTTCAGGGGGATAAACTATGGC.

Worth noting for this clone: Read coverage stops 3 residues before the CDR3 terminus; the germline J gene supplies the remainder. V usage is TRBV2 and J usage is TRBJ2-7; D may be TRBD2 (6 bases). Germline V gene sequence: CDR1 SNHLY, CDR2 FYNNEI. V lost 7 bases to trimming and J lost 2 bases, with 9 bases between them. The CDR3 is 12 amino acids. CDR3 bases read: TGTGCCAGCAAGGGACTCACCTACGAG. Translating gives CASKGLTYE. The full CDR3 reads CASKGLTYEQYF.

Notes on this clone: Sequencing ends 3 residues short of the CDR3 end; the germline J gene provides the rest. The chain combines TRBV18 with TRBJ1-5; possible D gene TRBD1, 6 bases. The CDR3 has 13 residues. Germline V CDR1 and CDR2: KGHSH, LQKENI. V lost 6 bases to trimming and J lost 4 bases, with 10 bases between them. CDR3 in amino acids: CASSGTLNQPQHF. The sequenced part of the CDR3 DNA is TGTGCCAGCTCTGGGACACTTAATCAGCCC.

A word on this clone: The read comes to an end 3 residues before the CDR3 does, leaving the germline J gene to fill in the end. This sequence joins TRBV7-6 and TRBJ2-5, with D perhaps TRBD2 (5 bases). V lost 1 base and J lost 7, with 13 bases in between. The CDR3 has 14 residues. In germline, CDR1 is SGHVS, CDR2 FNYEAQ. The CDR3 bases that were read are TGTGCCAGCAGCTTAGACGGGGTCTCTCGGACC. This sequence encodes CASSLDGVSRT. In full, the CDR3 is CASSLDGVSRTQYF.

Turning to this clone: With the read ending 3 residues before the CDR3 end, the germline J gene is used to fill in that end. The chain has TRBV18 and TRBJ2-7, with 7 bases aligning to TRBD1. V lost 2 bases to trimming and J lost 6 bases; unmatched junction nucleotides: 10. This CDR3 has 15 amino acids. Germline V gives CDR1 KGHSH, CDR2 LQKENI. Incomplete CDR3 DNA: TGTGCCAGCTCACCAGATACAGGGGTAAATTCCGAG. This encodes CASSPDTGVNSE. In full, the CDR3 reads CASSPDTGVNSEQYF. Full variable domain (missing parts from reference TRBV18 and TRBJ2-7): NAGVMQNPRHLVRRRGQEARLRCSPMKGHSHVYWYRQLPEEGLKFMVYLQKENIIDESGMPKERFSAEFPKEGPSILRIQQVVRGDSAAYFCASSPDTGVNSEQYFGPGTRLTVT.

Measured by frequency, this clone is medium-sized. The read terminates 3 residues before the CDR3 end, so the remaining end is supplied by the germline J gene. The chain employs TRBV29-1 and TRBJ1-2, with 7 bases aligning to TRBD1. The CDR3 covers 13 residues. CDR1 SQVTM and CDR2 ANQGSEA come from the germline V gene. V trimming: 6 bases; J trimming: 0 bases; junction bases outside the gene matches: 4. The DNA read from the CDR3 is TGCAGCGTGGACAGGAGCGCTAACTATGGC. Residues: CSVDRSANYG. The CDR3 as a whole reads CSVDRSANYGYTF.

A note on this clone: The read ends 3 residues shy of where the CDR3 ends; the end is completed using the germline J gene. The rearrangement uses TRBV23-1 and TRBJ2-5; the D gene is possibly TRBD1 (7 bases). TRBV23-1 is filed as an ORF, its function uncertain. V was cut by 10 bases and J by 2 bases, with 17 bases left in between. The CDR3 loop spans 14 amino acids. CDR3 bases read: TGCGCCAATAATGGAGGGGGCCTACAAGAGACC. This codes for CANNGGGLQET. The whole CDR3 protein reads CANNGGGLQETQYF.

For this clone: The sequenced fragment ends 3 residues before the CDR3 boundary, so the rest is inferred from the germline J gene. V and J are TRBV6-2 or TRBV6-3 and TRBJ1-6; 11 bases match TRBD1. V gave up 6 bases and J gave up 9 bases; unmatched junction bases: 4. Germline V gene lookup returns CDR1 MNHEY and CDR2 SVGEGT. This CDR3 is built from 14 residues. CDR3 sequence: CASSGTGGSSPLHF. CDR3 bases read: TGTGCCAGCAGCGGGACAGGGGGTAGTTCACCC.

About this clone: The read terminates 3 residues before the CDR3 end, so the remaining end is supplied by the germline J gene. This sequence joins TRBV7-2 and TRBJ1-4; 8 positions agree with TRBD1. The V gene's germline CDR1 is SGHTA and CDR2 FQGNSA. V shed 3 bases and J 7 bases; nucleotides not matched to a gene: 7. The CDR3 spans 15 residues. The sequenced CDR3 bases are TGTGCCAGCAGCTTTACAGGGGGACACGGTGAAAAA. As protein: CASSFTGGHGEK. The full CDR3 protein is CASSFTGGHGEKLFF.

As for this clone: The read halts 3 residues ahead of the CDR3 end, with the missing end drawn from the germline J gene. V usage is TRBV7-9 and J usage is TRBJ2-7; 7 nucleotides agree with TRBD1. The junction had 4 bases not matched to a gene; V was cut back by 0 bases and J by 5 bases. The germline gives CDR1 SEHNR, CDR2 FQNEAQ (reference sequence). This CDR3 region has 14 residues. This CDR3 is CASSLAGGRNEQYF. The sequenced CDR3 bases are TGTGCCAGCAGCTTAGCAGGGGGCAGGAACGAG.

With regard to this clone: The DNA ends 3 residues before the CDR3 does, and the rest of the CDR3 is filled in from the germline J gene. The V and J genes are TRBV19 and TRBJ1-2; 8 bases map to TRBD1. J lost 2 bases, V lost 5 bases, and 7 bases had no gene match. There are 15 residues in the CDR3. Per germline, CDR1 LNHDA and CDR2 SQIVND (reference sequence). The DNA read from the CDR3 is TGTGCCAGTAGTCCGGGGACAGGACTCAACTATGGC. Its protein product is CASSPGTGLNYG. In full, the CDR3 is CASSPGTGLNYGYTF.

Worth noting for this clone: Coverage ceases 3 residues before the CDR3 finishes, and the germline J gene fills in the end. The chain links TRBV25-1 to TRBJ2-1; 8 nucleotides agree with TRBD1. The germline V gene encodes CDR1 MGHDK and CDR2 SYGVNS. There are 15 residues in the CDR3. V was clipped by 10 bases and J by 2 bases; unmatched bases: 10. The covered CDR3 bases are TGTGCCACCCAAGGAGGACAGGGTACCTACAATGAG. It codes for CATQGGQGTYNE. The whole CDR3 protein is CATQGGQGTYNEQFF.

Points on this clone: The read is 3 residues too short to cover the CDR3 end, so that end is filled in from the germline J gene. The chain links TRBV2 to TRBJ2-7; D not resolved. This CDR3 contains 14 residues. Germline assignment: CDR1 SNHLY and CDR2 FYNNEI. V shed 0 bases and J shed 5 bases, with 11 bases lying between them. The CDR3 bases that were read are TGTGCCAGCAGTGAAGCGCTTCGGCAGGACGAG. It translates to CASSEALRQDE. The CDR3 in full is CASSEALRQDEQYF.

A word on this clone: The read halts 3 residues ahead of the CDR3 end, with the missing end drawn from the germline J gene. V usage is TRBV19 and J usage is TRBJ2-3, with 10 bases aligning to TRBD2. Germline loops: CDR1 LNHDA, CDR2 SQIVND (reference sequence). J gave up 5 bases and V 3 bases, and 5 bases lay outside the gene matches. CDR3 length: 15 residues. The CDR3 spells CASSMGIAGGDTQYF. CDR3 bases read: TGTGCCAGTAGTATGGGGATAGCGGGAGGAGATACG. Supplemented by reference TRBV19 and TRBJ2-3, the full variable domain reads DGGITQSPKYLFRKEGQNVTLSCEQNLNHDAMYWYRQDPGQGLRLIYYSQIVNDFQKGDIAEGYSVSREKKESFPLTVTSAQKNPTAFYLCASSMGIAGGDTQYFGPGTRLTVL.

Worth noting for this clone: The read ends 3 residues before the CDR3 terminus; that terminus is restored from the germline J gene. The chain couples TRBV5-1 to TRBJ2-1; TRBD2 aligns across 8 bases. This CDR3 is built from 19 residues. CDR1 SGHRS and CDR2 YFSETQ come from the germline V gene. V shed 3 bases and J 2 bases; nucleotides not matched to a gene: 16. The CDR3 bases that were read are TGCGCCAGCAGCTGGAGAGGAGGGAGGGTAGCGGGGACCTACAATGAG. It encodes CASSWRGGRVAGTYNE. The whole CDR3 reads CASSWRGGRVAGTYNEQFF.

With regard to this clone: The read comes to an end 3 residues before the CDR3 does, leaving the germline J gene to fill in the end. J is TRBJ2-1 and V is TRBV7-2, with 7 bases that match TRBD1. CDR1 is SGHTA, CDR2 FQGNSA, per germline. CDR3 length: 18 residues. V lost 0 bases, J lost 3 bases, and 11 bases stayed unmatched. CDR3 sequence reads: CASSLAFLLRGLYNEQFF. The sequenced part of the CDR3 DNA is TGTGCCAGCAGCTTAGCCTTCCTCCTTAGGGGGCTCTACAATGAG.